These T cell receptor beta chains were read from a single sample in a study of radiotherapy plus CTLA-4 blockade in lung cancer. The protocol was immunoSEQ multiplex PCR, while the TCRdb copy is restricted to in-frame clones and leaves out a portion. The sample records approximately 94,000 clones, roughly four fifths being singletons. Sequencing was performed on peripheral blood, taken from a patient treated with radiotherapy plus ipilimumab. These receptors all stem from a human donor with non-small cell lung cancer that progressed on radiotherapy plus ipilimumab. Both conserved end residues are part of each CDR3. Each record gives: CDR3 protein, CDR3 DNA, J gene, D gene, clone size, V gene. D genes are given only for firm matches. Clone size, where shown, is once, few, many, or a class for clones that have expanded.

CDR3: CASSPPGGNTEAFF
DNA: TGTGCCAGCTCACCACCGGGGGGGAACACTGAAGCTTTCTTT
J: TRBJ1-1
D: NA
size: NA
V: TRBV18

CDR3: CASSEASLYF
DNA: TGTGCCAGCAGTGAAGCCAGTTTGTACTTC
J: TRBJ2-5
D: NA
size: NA
V: TRBV2

CDR3: CASSRDSVRGNTIYF
DNA: TGTGCCAGCAGTCGGGACAGCGTAAGAGGAAACACCATATATTTT
J: TRBJ1-3
D: TRBD1
size: NA
V: TRBV6-5

CDR3: CASSRGGHTNYEQYF
DNA: TGTGCCAGTAGTAGGGGTGGACACACGAACTACGAGCAGTACTTC
J: TRBJ2-7
D: NA
size: few
V: TRBV19

CDR3: CASSSRGANEQFF
DNA: TGTGCCAGCAGCTCTCGGGGGGCGAATGAGCAGTTCTTC
J: TRBJ2-1
D: NA
size: NA
V: TRBV5-4

CDR3: CASSPLLWETNTEAFF
DNA: TGTGCCAGCAGCCCGCTCCTTTGGGAAACTAACACTGAAGCTTTCTTT
J: TRBJ1-1
D: NA
size: NA
V: TRBV7-8

CDR3: CASSEVAGTGVYGYTF
DNA: TGTGCCAGCAGTGAAGTCGCCGGGACAGGGGTGTATGGCTACACCTTC
J: TRBJ1-2
D: TRBD1
size: NA
V: TRBV6-1

CDR3: CASRGRGGLTGELFF
DNA: TGTGCCAGCAGGGGCAGGGGCGGGTTAACCGGGGAGCTGTTTTTT
J: TRBJ2-2
D: NA
size: NA
V: TRBV6-1

CDR3: CASSFRENYGYTF
DNA: TGTGCCAGCAGTTTTCGGGAAAACTATGGCTACACCTTC
J: TRBJ1-2
D: NA
size: NA
V: TRBV27

CDR3: CASSPSSTDTQYF
DNA: TGTGCCAGCAGCCCATCTAGCACAGATACGCAGTATTTT
J: TRBJ2-3
D: NA
size: few
V: TRBV7-3

CDR3: CAISESRVIRDTEAFF
DNA: TGTGCCATCAGTGAGTCTCGAGTTATAAGGGACACTGAAGCTTTCTTT
J: TRBJ1-1
D: NA
size: NA
V: TRBV10-3

CDR3: CASSAAGYSTAQETQYF
DNA: TGTGCCAGCAGCGCGGCGGGTTATTCGACAGCCCAAGAGACCCAGTACTTC
J: TRBJ2-5
D: NA
size: NA
V: TRBV5-6

CDR3: CASSLRGAGELFF
DNA: TGCGCCAGCAGCTTGAGGGGGGCCGGGGAGCTGTTTTTT
J: TRBJ2-2
D: NA
size: NA
V: TRBV5-1

CDR3: CASSLGTVNEQFF
DNA: TGTGCCAGCAGTCTAGGGACAGTCAATGAGCAGTTCTTC
J: TRBJ2-1
D: TRBD1
size: NA
V: TRBV28

CDR3: CAWRSGQTQYF
DNA: TGTGCCTGGAGATCGGGACAGACCCAGTACTTC
J: TRBJ2-5
D: NA
size: NA
V: TRBV30

CDR3: CAWSYGRGQGYTF
DNA: TGTGCCTGGAGCTATGGCAGGGGGCAAGGCTACACCTTC
J: TRBJ1-2
D: TRBD1
size: few
V: TRBV30

CDR3: CASSVWGGPETQYF
DNA: TGTGCCAGTAGTGTTTGGGGAGGGCCGGAGACCCAGTACTTC
J: TRBJ2-5
D: TRBD2
size: NA
V: TRBV19

CDR3: CASSQASGRIYEQYF
DNA: TGTGCCAGCAGCCAAGCTAGCGGGAGGATATACGAGCAGTACTTC
J: TRBJ2-7
D: TRBD2
size: NA
V: TRBV14